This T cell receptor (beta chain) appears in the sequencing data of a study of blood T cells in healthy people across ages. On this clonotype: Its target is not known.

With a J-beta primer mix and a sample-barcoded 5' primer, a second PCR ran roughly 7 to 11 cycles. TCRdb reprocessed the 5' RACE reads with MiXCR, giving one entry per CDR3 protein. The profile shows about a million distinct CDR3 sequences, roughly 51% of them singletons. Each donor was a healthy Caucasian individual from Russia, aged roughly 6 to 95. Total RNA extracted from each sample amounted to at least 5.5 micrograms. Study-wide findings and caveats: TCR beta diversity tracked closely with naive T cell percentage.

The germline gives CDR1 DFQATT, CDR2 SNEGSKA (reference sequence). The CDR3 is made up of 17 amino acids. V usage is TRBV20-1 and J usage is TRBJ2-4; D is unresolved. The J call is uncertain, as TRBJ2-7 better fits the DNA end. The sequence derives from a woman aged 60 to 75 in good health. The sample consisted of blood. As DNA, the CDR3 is TGCAGTGCTTTCCCGGTGACCCGCACCTCCCTTCGAAACGAGCAGTACTTC. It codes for CSAFPVTRTSLRNEQYF.